A single TCR beta chain is shown here with its context. No antigen is known for it. A read error may be the cause here, since a much bigger clone is one base away. This sample stems from a study of prognosis after radiotherapy for stage I lung cancer. Study information: In a few patients, distant metastases developed after radiotherapy (median roughly seven months), whereas around 16 patients showed no significant progression.

Findings of the study overall: The study found lower Shannon entropy after stereotactic body radiation therapy in patients who developed distant metastases.

Amplification of the TCR beta CDR3 (from genomic DNA) was done by two-round multiplex PCR. Specific primers for each TRBV and TRBJ gene were what first-round PCR used. Via MiXCR, TCRdb re-called the multiplex PCR reads, giving one row per CDR3 protein. The sample includes over 45,000 distinct CDR3 sequences, around 27% seen only once; the top ten take about 7.5%. The CDR3 spans 14 residues. The V end lost 1 base, the J end lost 4 bases, and 14 bases lay between the germline ends. Germline CDR1 is GTSNPN and CDR2 is SVGIG (reference sequence). The sequence came from a donor aged 50 or older with non-small cell lung cancer. The source material was PBMCs, sampled before or after stereotactic body radiation therapy (not recorded which). The V gene is TRBV30, the J gene TRBJ2-7; TRBD1 might be the D (6 bases). In DNA, the CDR3 is TGTGCCTGGAGTGCGCCAGGGGTTGAGTACGAGCAGTACTTC. Residues: CAWSAPGVEYEQYF. Based on the CDR3 plus reference TRBV30 and TRBJ2-7, the full variable domain is SQTIHQWPATLVQPVGSPLSLECTVEGTSNPNLYWYRQAAGRGLQLLFYSVGIGQISSEVPQNLSASRPQDRQFILSSKKLLLSDSGFYLCAWSAPGVEYEQYFGPGTRLTVT.